This TCR beta chain was identified during a study of human T cells and chemical hapten exposure. Study at large: 2% DPC applied to a 2 cm by 2 cm arm area sensitized donors. Points from the study as a whole: TCRs above 1 in 1000 frequency stayed constant with DPC sensitization.

Documented time point: patch test 2, 6 weeks after DPC sensitization. Specified treatment: therapeutic diphenylcyclopropenone sensitization with weekly scalp DPC. The CDR3 is 14 residues long. Germline V CDR1 and CDR2: SGHRS, YFSETQ. Between the trimmed V and J ends, which lost 7 bases and 0 bases, there was a span of 13 bases. This clonotype was seen more than once but under ten times. Antigen specificity is unknown. TCRdb re-derived calls from the RACE reads in MiXCR, one entry per CDR3 protein. The data show 70,000 to 95,000 distinct CDR3 sequences, about 6.6% seen once. The source material was whole blood, sampled in connection with sensitization to the hapten diphenylcyclopropenone (DPC). This TCR derives from a woman aged 25-40 years with alopecia areata. Some clones in this sample may be carry-over from other donors' samples. The rearrangement joins TRBV5-1 to TRBJ1-1, with D possibly being TRBD1 (5 bases). This chain's CDR3 is CASWDGLMNTEAFF. CDR3 nucleotides: TGCGCCAGCTGGGACGGACTTATGAACACTGAAGCTTTCTTT.